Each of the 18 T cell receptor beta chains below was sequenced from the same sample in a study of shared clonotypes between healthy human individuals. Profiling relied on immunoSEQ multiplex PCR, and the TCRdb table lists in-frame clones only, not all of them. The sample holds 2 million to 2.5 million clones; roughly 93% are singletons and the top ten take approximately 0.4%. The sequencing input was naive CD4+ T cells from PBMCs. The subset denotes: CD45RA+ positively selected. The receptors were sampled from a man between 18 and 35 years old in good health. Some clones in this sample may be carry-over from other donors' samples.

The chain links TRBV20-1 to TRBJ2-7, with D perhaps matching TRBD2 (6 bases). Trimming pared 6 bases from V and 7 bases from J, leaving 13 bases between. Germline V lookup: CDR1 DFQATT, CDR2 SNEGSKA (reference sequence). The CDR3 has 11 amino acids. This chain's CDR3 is CSATTRGEQYF. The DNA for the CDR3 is TGCAGTGCAACCACTCGGGGGGAGCAGTACTTC.

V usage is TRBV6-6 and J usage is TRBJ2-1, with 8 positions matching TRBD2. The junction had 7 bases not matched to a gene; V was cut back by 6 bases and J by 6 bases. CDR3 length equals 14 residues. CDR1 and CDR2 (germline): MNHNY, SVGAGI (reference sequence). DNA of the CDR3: TGTGCCAGCAGCCTGACTAGCGTACTCAATGAGCAGTTCTTC. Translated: CASSLTSVLNEQFF.

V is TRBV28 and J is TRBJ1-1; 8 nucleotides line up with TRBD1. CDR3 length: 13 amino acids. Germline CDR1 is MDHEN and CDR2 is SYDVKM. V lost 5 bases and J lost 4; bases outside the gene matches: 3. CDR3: CASSGGQATEAFF. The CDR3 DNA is TGTGCCAGCAGTGGGGGACAGGCCACTGAAGCTTTCTTT.

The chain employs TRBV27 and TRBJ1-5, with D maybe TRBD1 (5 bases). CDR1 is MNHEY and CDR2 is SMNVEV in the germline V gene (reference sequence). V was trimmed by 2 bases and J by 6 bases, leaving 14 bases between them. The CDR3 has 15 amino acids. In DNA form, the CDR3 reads TGTGCCAGCAGTTTAAGGGGAGGACCTCTTCAGCCCCAGCATTTT. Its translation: CASSLRGGPLQPQHF.

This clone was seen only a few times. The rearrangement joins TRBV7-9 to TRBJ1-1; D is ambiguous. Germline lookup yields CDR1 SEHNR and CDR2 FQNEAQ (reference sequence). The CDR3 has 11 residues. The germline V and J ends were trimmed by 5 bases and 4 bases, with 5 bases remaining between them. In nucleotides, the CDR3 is TGTGCCAGCAGCGTGAGCACTGAAGCTTTCTTT. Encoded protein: CASSVSTEAFF.

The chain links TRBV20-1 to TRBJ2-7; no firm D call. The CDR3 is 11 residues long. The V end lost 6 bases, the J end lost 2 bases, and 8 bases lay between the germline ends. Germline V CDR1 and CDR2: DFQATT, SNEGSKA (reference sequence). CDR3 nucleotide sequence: TGCAGTGCCGATTATGCCTACGAGCAGTACTTC. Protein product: CSADYAYEQYF.

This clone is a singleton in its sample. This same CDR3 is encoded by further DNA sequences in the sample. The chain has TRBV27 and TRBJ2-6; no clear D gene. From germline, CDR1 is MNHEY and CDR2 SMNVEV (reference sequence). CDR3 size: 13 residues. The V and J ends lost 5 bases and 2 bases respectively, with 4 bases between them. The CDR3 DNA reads TGTGCCAGCAGTCCCACTGGGGCCAACGTCCTGACTTTC. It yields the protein CASSPTGANVLTF.

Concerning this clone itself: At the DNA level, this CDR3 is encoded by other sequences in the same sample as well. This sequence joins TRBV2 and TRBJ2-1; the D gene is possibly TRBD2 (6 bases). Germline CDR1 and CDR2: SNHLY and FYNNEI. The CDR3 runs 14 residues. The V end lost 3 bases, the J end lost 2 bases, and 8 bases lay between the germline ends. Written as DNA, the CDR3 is TGTGCCAGCAGTGATCGGACTACCTACAATGAGCAGTTCTTC. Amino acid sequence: CASSDRTTYNEQFF.

CDR3 loop: CASSLAGGPVVYF. CDR3 bases: TGTGCCAGCAGTCTAGCGGGAGGGCCTGTTGTTTACTTC. The rearrangement uses TRBV27 and TRBJ2-7; TRBD2 matches 12 bases. The germline gives CDR1 MNHEY, CDR2 SMNVEV (reference sequence). J lost 13 bases, V lost 5 bases, and 9 bases had no gene match. CDR3 length equals 13 residues.

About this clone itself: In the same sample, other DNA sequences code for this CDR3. The CDR3 region has the DNA TGTGCCAGCAGCTTAGTGGGGGTAGAGTACTTC. Protein sequence: CASSLVGVEYF. The V and J genes are TRBV7-2 and TRBJ2-7; D may match TRBD1 or TRBD2 (5 bases each). CDR3 length: 11 residues. CDR1 is SGHTA, CDR2 FQGNSA, per germline. V lost 1 base, J lost 11 bases, and 9 bases lay in between.

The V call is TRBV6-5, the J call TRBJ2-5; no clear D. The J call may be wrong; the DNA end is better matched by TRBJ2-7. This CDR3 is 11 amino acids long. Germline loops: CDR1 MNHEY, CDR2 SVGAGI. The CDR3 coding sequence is TGTGCCAGCAGTTACTCGACCGAGCAGTACTTC. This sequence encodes CASSYSTEQYF.

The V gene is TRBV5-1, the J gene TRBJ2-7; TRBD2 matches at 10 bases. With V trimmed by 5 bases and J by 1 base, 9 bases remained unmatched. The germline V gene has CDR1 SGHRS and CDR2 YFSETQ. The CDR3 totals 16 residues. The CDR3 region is CASSGGGLAESYEQYF. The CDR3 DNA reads TGCGCCAGCAGTGGGGGTGGACTAGCGGAATCCTACGAGCAGTACTTC.

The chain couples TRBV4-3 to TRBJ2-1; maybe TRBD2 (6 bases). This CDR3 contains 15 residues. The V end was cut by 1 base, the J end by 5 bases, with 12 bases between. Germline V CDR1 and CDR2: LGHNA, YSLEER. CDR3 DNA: TGCGCCAGCAGCCAAGGTCCGCGGGAAAACAATGAGCAGTTCTTC. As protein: CASSQGPRENNEQFF.

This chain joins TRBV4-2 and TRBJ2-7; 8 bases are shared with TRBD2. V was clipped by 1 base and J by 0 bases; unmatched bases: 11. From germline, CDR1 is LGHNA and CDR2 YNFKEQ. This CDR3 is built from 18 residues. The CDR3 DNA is TGTGCCAGCAGCCAAGGTCTAGCGGGCGGGTTCAGCTCCTACGAGCAGTACTTC. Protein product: CASSQGLAGGFSSYEQYF.

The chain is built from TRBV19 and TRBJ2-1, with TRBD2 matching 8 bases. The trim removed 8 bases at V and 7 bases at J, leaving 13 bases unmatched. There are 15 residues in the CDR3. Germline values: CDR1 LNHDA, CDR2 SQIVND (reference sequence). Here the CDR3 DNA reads TGTGCCAGTCGGGTAGCGGGGTATTCTTGGAATGAGCAGTTCTTC. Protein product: CASRVAGYSWNEQFF.

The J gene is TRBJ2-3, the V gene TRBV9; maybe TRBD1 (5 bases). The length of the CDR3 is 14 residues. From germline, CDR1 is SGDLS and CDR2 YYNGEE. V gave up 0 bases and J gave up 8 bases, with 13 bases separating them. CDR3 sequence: CASSVVDRQGTQYF. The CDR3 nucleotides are TGTGCCAGCAGCGTAGTAGACCGCCAGGGTACGCAGTATTTT.

The CDR3 sequence: CASSLGSRDEQYF. In nucleotides, the CDR3 is TGCGCCAGCAGCTTGGGTAGCAGGGACGAGCAGTACTTC. The genes are TRBV5-1 and TRBJ2-7; TRBD1 might be the D (5 bases). This CDR3 spans 13 amino acids. Germline V CDR1 and CDR2: SGHRS, YFSETQ. V lost 0 bases and J 5 bases, leaving 9 bases between the germline ends.

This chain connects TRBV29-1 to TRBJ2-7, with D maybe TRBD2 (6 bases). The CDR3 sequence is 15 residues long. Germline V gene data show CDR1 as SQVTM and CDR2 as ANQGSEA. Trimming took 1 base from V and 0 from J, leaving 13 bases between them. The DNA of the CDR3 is TGCAGCGTTGAAGTCCGGCAGACTAGCTCCTACGAGCAGTACTTC. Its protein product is CSVEVRQTSSYEQYF.